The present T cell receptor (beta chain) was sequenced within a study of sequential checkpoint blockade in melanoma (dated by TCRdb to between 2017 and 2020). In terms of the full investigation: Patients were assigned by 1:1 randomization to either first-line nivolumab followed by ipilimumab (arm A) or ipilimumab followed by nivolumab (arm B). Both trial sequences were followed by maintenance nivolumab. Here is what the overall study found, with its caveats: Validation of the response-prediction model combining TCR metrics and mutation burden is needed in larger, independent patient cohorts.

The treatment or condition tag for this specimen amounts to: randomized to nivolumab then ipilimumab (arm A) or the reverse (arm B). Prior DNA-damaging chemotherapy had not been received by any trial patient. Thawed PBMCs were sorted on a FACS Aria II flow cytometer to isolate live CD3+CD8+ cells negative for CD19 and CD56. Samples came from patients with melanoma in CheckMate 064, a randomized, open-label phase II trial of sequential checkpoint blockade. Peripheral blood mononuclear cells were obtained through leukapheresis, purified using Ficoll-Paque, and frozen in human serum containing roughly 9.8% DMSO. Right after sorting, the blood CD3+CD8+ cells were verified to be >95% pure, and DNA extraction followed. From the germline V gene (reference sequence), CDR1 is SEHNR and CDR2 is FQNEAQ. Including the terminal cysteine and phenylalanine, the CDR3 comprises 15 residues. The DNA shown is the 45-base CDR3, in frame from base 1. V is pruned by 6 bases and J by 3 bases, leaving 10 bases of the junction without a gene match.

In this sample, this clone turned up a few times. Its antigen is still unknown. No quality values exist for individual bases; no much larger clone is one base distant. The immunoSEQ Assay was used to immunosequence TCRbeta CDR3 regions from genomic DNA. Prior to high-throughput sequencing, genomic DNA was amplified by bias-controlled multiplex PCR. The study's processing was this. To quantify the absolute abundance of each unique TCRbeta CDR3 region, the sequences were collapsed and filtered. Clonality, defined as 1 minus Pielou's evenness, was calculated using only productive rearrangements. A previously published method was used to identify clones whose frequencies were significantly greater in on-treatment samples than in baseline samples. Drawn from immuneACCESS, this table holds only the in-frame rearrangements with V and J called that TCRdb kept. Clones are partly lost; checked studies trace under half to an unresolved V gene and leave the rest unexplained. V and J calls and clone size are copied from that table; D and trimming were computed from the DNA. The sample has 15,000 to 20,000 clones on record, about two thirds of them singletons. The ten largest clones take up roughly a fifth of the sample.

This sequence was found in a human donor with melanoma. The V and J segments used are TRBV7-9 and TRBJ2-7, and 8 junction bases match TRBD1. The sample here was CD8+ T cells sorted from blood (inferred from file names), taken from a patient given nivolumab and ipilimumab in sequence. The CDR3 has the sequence CASSLSGTGNYEQYF. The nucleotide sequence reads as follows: TGTGCCAGCAGTCTCTCCGGGACAGGTAACTACGAGCAGTACTTC.